The rows below give T cell receptor beta chains drawn from one sample of a study of CD8+ T cells in alopecia areata. Some clones are missing from TCRdb's copy, which holds only in-frame ones; the method was immunoSEQ multiplex PCR. Of 100,000 to 150,000 clones listed, around 49% were seen once; the top ten hold approximately 19%. Here the sequenced sample was CD8+ T cells sorted from blood, taken at week 0. The receptors come from a human donor with alopecia areata. The CDR3 runs from the conserved cysteine through the conserved F or W. The D gene is left open where the match is weak. Size values are once, few and many counts, or a class for expanded clones, and some rows have none.

cdr3_aa: CSVEDREGGSLSEQYF
cdr3_nt: TGCAGCGTTGAAGATAGAGAGGGGGGCTCACTAAGCGAGCAGTACTTC
v_call: TRBV29-1
j_call: TRBJ2-7
cdr3_length: 16
clone_size: -
d_call: -

cdr3_aa: CASRVGTGVTGELFF
cdr3_nt: TGTGCCAGCAGGGTGGGGACAGGGGTCACCGGGGAGCTGTTTTTT
v_call: TRBV27
j_call: TRBJ2-2
cdr3_length: 15
clone_size: -
d_call: TRBD1

cdr3_aa: CASSQLRGATEAFF
cdr3_nt: TGCGCCAGCAGCCAACTACGAGGGGCCACTGAAGCTTTCTTT
v_call: TRBV4-1
j_call: TRBJ1-1
cdr3_length: 14
clone_size: -
d_call: -

cdr3_aa: CASTARTSGDPNTGELFF
cdr3_nt: TGTGCCAGCACCGCAAGGACTAGCGGGGATCCGAACACCGGGGAGCTGTTTTTT
v_call: TRBV13
j_call: TRBJ2-2
cdr3_length: 18
clone_size: -
d_call: TRBD2

cdr3_aa: CAISESLLEQFF
cdr3_nt: TGTGCCATCAGTGAGTCACTACTGGAGCAGTTCTTC
v_call: TRBV10-3
j_call: TRBJ2-1
cdr3_length: 12
clone_size: few
d_call: -

cdr3_aa: CASSGLRGPLYGYTF
cdr3_nt: TGTGCCAGCAGCGGACTAAGGGGTCCCCTATATGGCTACACCTTC
v_call: TRBV9
j_call: TRBJ1-2
cdr3_length: 15
clone_size: -
d_call: -

cdr3_aa: CASTLNSATQETQYF
cdr3_nt: TGTGCTAGCACCCTCAATTCAGCGACCCAAGAGACCCAGTACTTC
v_call: TRBV7-7
j_call: TRBJ2-5
cdr3_length: 15
clone_size: -
d_call: -

cdr3_aa: CASSYSDRGGQPQHF
cdr3_nt: TGTGCCAGCAGTTATTCCGACAGGGGCGGGCAGCCCCAGCATTTT
v_call: TRBV6-6
j_call: TRBJ1-5
cdr3_length: 15
clone_size: -
d_call: TRBD1

cdr3_aa: CASSSDRITEAFF
cdr3_nt: TGTGCCAGCAGCTCGGACAGGATCACTGAAGCTTTCTTT
v_call: TRBV7-9
j_call: TRBJ1-1
cdr3_length: 13
clone_size: few
d_call: TRBD1

cdr3_aa: CAWSEGTLYEQYF
cdr3_nt: TGTGCCTGGAGTGAGGGGACTTTATACGAGCAGTACTTC
v_call: TRBV30
j_call: TRBJ2-7
cdr3_length: 13
clone_size: -
d_call: -

cdr3_aa: CASSQSGTVNEKLFF
cdr3_nt: TGCGCCAGCAGCCAATCCGGGACGGTGAATGAAAAACTGTTTTTT
v_call: TRBV4-1
j_call: TRBJ1-4
cdr3_length: 15
clone_size: -
d_call: -

cdr3_aa: CASSSGTGGEQYF
cdr3_nt: TGTGCCAGCAGTTCCGGGACAGGGGGCGAGCAGTACTTC
v_call: TRBV13
j_call: TRBJ2-7
cdr3_length: 13
clone_size: few
d_call: TRBD1

cdr3_aa: CASSLGGSTDTQYF
cdr3_nt: TGTGCCAGCAGCTTAGGCGGAAGCACAGATACGCAGTATTTT
v_call: TRBV5-6
j_call: TRBJ2-3
cdr3_length: 14
clone_size: few
d_call: -

cdr3_aa: CAWSEQPGNTIYF
cdr3_nt: TGTGCCTGGAGTGAACAGCCCGGGAACACCATATATTTT
v_call: TRBV30
j_call: TRBJ1-3
cdr3_length: 13
clone_size: -
d_call: -

cdr3_aa: CASSLGRSGGSTDTQYF
cdr3_nt: TGTGCCAGCAGCTTAGGCCGTAGCGGGGGGAGCACAGATACGCAGTATTTT
v_call: TRBV5-6
j_call: TRBJ2-3
cdr3_length: 17
clone_size: -
d_call: TRBD2

cdr3_aa: CASSFHPGGGLSYEQYF
cdr3_nt: TGTGCCAGCAGCTTCCATCCTGGCGGAGGGCTCTCCTACGAGCAGTACTTC
v_call: TRBV7-9
j_call: TRBJ2-7
cdr3_length: 17
clone_size: -
d_call: -

cdr3_aa: CASSFRQGGETQYF
cdr3_nt: TGTGCCAGCAGTTTTCGACAGGGAGGGGAGACCCAGTACTTC
v_call: TRBV27
j_call: TRBJ2-5
cdr3_length: 14
clone_size: -
d_call: -

cdr3_aa: CSVEALGLNYGYTF
cdr3_nt: TGCAGCGTTGAGGCTCTAGGGCTAAACTATGGCTACACCTTC
v_call: TRBV29-1
j_call: TRBJ1-2
cdr3_length: 14
clone_size: few
d_call: -

cdr3_aa: CASSEGSSYEQYF
cdr3_nt: TGTGCCAGCAGTGAGGGAAGCTCCTACGAGCAGTACTTC
v_call: TRBV25-1
j_call: TRBJ2-7
cdr3_length: 13
clone_size: -
d_call: -

cdr3_aa: CASSRQGETEAFF
cdr3_nt: TGTGCCAGCAGCCGACAGGGGGAAACTGAAGCTTTCTTT
v_call: TRBV9
j_call: TRBJ1-1
cdr3_length: 13
clone_size: -
d_call: TRBD1

cdr3_aa: CASSADSSQETQYF
cdr3_nt: TGTGCCAGCAGTGCGGACAGCTCCCAAGAGACCCAGTACTTC
v_call: TRBV25-1
j_call: TRBJ2-5
cdr3_length: 14
clone_size: once
d_call: -

cdr3_aa: CASSLTTSTEAFF
cdr3_nt: TGTGCCAGCAGCCTCACGACTTCCACTGAAGCTTTCTTT
v_call: TRBV13
j_call: TRBJ1-1
cdr3_length: 13
clone_size: -
d_call: -

cdr3_aa: CASSYSRDRGYEQYF
cdr3_nt: TGTGCCAGCAGTTACTCGCGAGACAGGGGTTACGAGCAGTACTTC
v_call: TRBV6-6
j_call: TRBJ2-7
cdr3_length: 15
clone_size: -
d_call: TRBD1

cdr3_aa: CASSLLSGEGYEQYF
cdr3_nt: TGTGCCAGCAGCTTACTCTCAGGAGAAGGTTACGAGCAGTACTTC
v_call: TRBV7-9
j_call: TRBJ2-7
cdr3_length: 15
clone_size: -
d_call: -

cdr3_aa: CASSSHPGLPQETQYF
cdr3_nt: TGTGCCAGCAGTTCCCACCCGGGACTACCCCAAGAGACCCAGTACTTC
v_call: TRBV27
j_call: TRBJ2-5
cdr3_length: 16
clone_size: -
d_call: TRBD2

cdr3_aa: CASGRGLFFYEQYF
cdr3_nt: TGTGCCAGCGGTAGGGGCCTCTTCTTCTACGAGCAGTACTTC
v_call: TRBV6-5
j_call: TRBJ2-7
cdr3_length: 14
clone_size: -
d_call: -

cdr3_aa: CASSSGAVEQYF
cdr3_nt: TGCGCCAGCAGCTCTGGCGCGGTCGAGCAGTACTTC
v_call: TRBV5-1
j_call: TRBJ2-7
cdr3_length: 12
clone_size: many
d_call: -

cdr3_aa: CAWAYRGNEQFF
cdr3_nt: TGTGCCTGGGCGTATAGGGGCAATGAGCAGTTCTTC
v_call: TRBV30
j_call: TRBJ2-1
cdr3_length: 12
clone_size: -
d_call: -

cdr3_aa: CASSLVGDRGRETQYF
cdr3_nt: TGTGCCAGCAGCTTAGTGGGGGACAGGGGCCGAGAGACCCAGTACTTC
v_call: TRBV7-9
j_call: TRBJ2-5
cdr3_length: 16
clone_size: -
d_call: TRBD1

cdr3_aa: CASSFPRSGTGYTYEQYF
cdr3_nt: TGTGCCAGCAGCTTCCCAAGATCTGGGACAGGGTATACCTACGAGCAGTACTTC
v_call: TRBV7-9
j_call: TRBJ2-7
cdr3_length: 18
clone_size: -
d_call: TRBD1

cdr3_aa: CASSLGTHHSEQYF
cdr3_nt: TGTGCCAGCAGCTTAGGGACCCACCACAGCGAGCAGTACTTC
v_call: TRBV7-2
j_call: TRBJ2-7
cdr3_length: 14
clone_size: few
d_call: -

cdr3_aa: CASSQGYTLQETQYF
cdr3_nt: TGTGCCAGCAGCCAAGGATACACCCTACAAGAGACCCAGTACTTC
v_call: TRBV14
j_call: TRBJ2-5
cdr3_length: 15
clone_size: few
d_call: -

cdr3_aa: CASSLEFGRDEQYF
cdr3_nt: TGTGCCAGCAGCTTAGAATTCGGGCGCGACGAGCAGTACTTC
v_call: TRBV7-2
j_call: TRBJ2-7
cdr3_length: 14
clone_size: -
d_call: -

cdr3_aa: CAWTPTGELFF
cdr3_nt: TGTGCCTGGACCCCCACCGGGGAGCTGTTTTTT
v_call: TRBV30
j_call: TRBJ2-2
cdr3_length: 11
clone_size: -
d_call: -

cdr3_aa: CASSVDSDTQYF
cdr3_nt: TGTGCCAGCAGCGTAGACTCAGATACGCAGTATTTT
v_call: TRBV9
j_call: TRBJ2-3
cdr3_length: 12
clone_size: many
d_call: -

cdr3_aa: CASSWEGPLHF
cdr3_nt: TGTGCCAGCAGCTGGGAGGGCCCCCTCCACTTT
v_call: TRBV7-9
j_call: TRBJ1-6
cdr3_length: 11
clone_size: -
d_call: -

cdr3_aa: CASSDSTEAFF
cdr3_nt: TGTGCCAGTAGCGACAGCACTGAAGCTTTCTTT
v_call: TRBV19
j_call: TRBJ1-1
cdr3_length: 11
clone_size: few
d_call: -

cdr3_aa: CASSLGTGTEAFF
cdr3_nt: TGTGCCAGCAGTTTAGGGACAGGTACTGAAGCTTTCTTT
v_call: TRBV27
j_call: TRBJ1-1
cdr3_length: 13
clone_size: few
d_call: TRBD1

cdr3_aa: CASSEAYNSNQPQHF
cdr3_nt: TGTGCCAGCAGTGAAGCGTACAATAGCAATCAGCCCCAGCATTTT
v_call: TRBV27
j_call: TRBJ1-5
cdr3_length: 15
clone_size: -
d_call: -

cdr3_aa: CASSLEGWQANTGELFF
cdr3_nt: TGTGCCAGCAGCTTAGAGGGTTGGCAGGCGAACACCGGGGAGCTGTTTTTT
v_call: TRBV13
j_call: TRBJ2-2
cdr3_length: 17
clone_size: -
d_call: -

cdr3_aa: CSVPVSGGHSYEQYF
cdr3_nt: TGCAGCGTGCCAGTAAGCGGGGGCCACTCCTACGAGCAGTACTTC
v_call: TRBV29-1
j_call: TRBJ2-7
cdr3_length: 15
clone_size: -
d_call: TRBD2

cdr3_aa: CASEDQETYEQYF
cdr3_nt: TGTGCCAGCGAGGACCAGGAAACCTACGAGCAGTACTTC
v_call: TRBV6-5
j_call: TRBJ2-7
cdr3_length: 13
clone_size: -
d_call: -

cdr3_aa: CSVSWIAKNIQYF
cdr3_nt: TGCAGCGTGTCGTGGATAGCCAAAAACATTCAGTACTTC
v_call: TRBV29-1
j_call: TRBJ2-4
cdr3_length: 13
clone_size: -
d_call: -

cdr3_aa: CASSFKDTDTQYF
cdr3_nt: TGTGCCAGCAGTTTCAAGGATACAGATACGCAGTATTTT
v_call: TRBV6-5
j_call: TRBJ2-3
cdr3_length: 13
clone_size: once
d_call: -

cdr3_aa: CASSTGTSGGTYEQYF
cdr3_nt: TGTGCCAGTAGTACCGGGACTAGCGGGGGAACCTACGAGCAGTACTTC
v_call: TRBV19
j_call: TRBJ2-7
cdr3_length: 16
clone_size: few
d_call: TRBD2

cdr3_aa: CASSSPAGLGQFF
cdr3_nt: TGTGCCAGCAGCTCTCCCGCTGGCCTCGGGCAGTTCTTC
v_call: TRBV13
j_call: TRBJ2-1
cdr3_length: 13
clone_size: few
d_call: -

cdr3_aa: CSVTRMGEAFF
cdr3_nt: TGCAGCGTGACACGGATGGGTGAAGCTTTCTTT
v_call: TRBV29-1
j_call: TRBJ1-1
cdr3_length: 11
clone_size: once
d_call: -

cdr3_aa: CSVDRAPDYGYTF
cdr3_nt: TGCAGCGTCGACAGGGCTCCCGACTATGGCTACACCTTC
v_call: TRBV29-1
j_call: TRBJ1-2
cdr3_length: 13
clone_size: -
d_call: TRBD1

cdr3_aa: CASSLELLQETQYF
cdr3_nt: TGTGCCAGCAGCTTGGAACTCTTACAAGAGACCCAGTACTTC
v_call: TRBV5-6
j_call: TRBJ2-5
cdr3_length: 14
clone_size: -
d_call: -

cdr3_aa: CASSVEGENTEAFF
cdr3_nt: TGTGCCAGCAGCGTAGAGGGCGAGAACACTGAAGCTTTCTTT
v_call: TRBV9
j_call: TRBJ1-1
cdr3_length: 14
clone_size: -
d_call: -

cdr3_aa: CASSFTGSYEQYF
cdr3_nt: TGTGCCAGCAGCTTCACGGGCTCCTACGAGCAGTACTTC
v_call: TRBV5-4
j_call: TRBJ2-7
cdr3_length: 13
clone_size: few
d_call: -

cdr3_aa: CASSQPGGAYEQYF
cdr3_nt: TGCGCCAGCAGCCAACCCGGGGGGGCATACGAGCAGTACTTC
v_call: TRBV4-1
j_call: TRBJ2-7
cdr3_length: 14
clone_size: -
d_call: TRBD2

cdr3_aa: CASSVNEQFF
cdr3_nt: TGTGCCAGCAGTGTCAATGAGCAGTTCTTC
v_call: TRBV2
j_call: TRBJ2-1
cdr3_length: 10
clone_size: few
d_call: -

cdr3_aa: CASSALPDGLGQPQHF
cdr3_nt: TGTGCCAGCAGTGCCTTACCGGACGGCCTAGGGCAGCCCCAGCATTTT
v_call: TRBV25-1
j_call: TRBJ1-5
cdr3_length: 16
clone_size: -
d_call: -

cdr3_aa: CASSLSPGTRGDEQYF
cdr3_nt: TGTGCCAGCAGTTTATCGCCCGGGACTCGGGGGGACGAGCAGTACTTC
v_call: TRBV27
j_call: TRBJ2-7
cdr3_length: 16
clone_size: -
d_call: TRBD2